This entry is about one T cell receptor (beta chain). Antigen: not known. This specimen belongs to a study of CD8+ T cells in alopecia areata. Background on the study: The drug, oral tofacitinib, was given to treated patients at 5 to 10 mg twice daily. Tofacitinib lasted 6 to 18 months, then 6 months off drug.

Lesional scalp punch biopsies and peripheral blood came from alopecia areata patients. Isolated RNA was reverse transcribed into cDNA used as the sequencing template. The repertoire was sequenced with immunoSEQ multiplex PCR; TCRdb's copy has only in-frame clones and lacks some. Among approximately 11,000 clones listed, roughly three fifths were seen once. Points from the study as a whole: Normal scalp had lower clonality than lesional scalp, with alopecia totalis/universalis lesions showing this most strongly.

V gave up 3 bases and J gave up 6 bases, with 4 bases separating them. From germline, CDR1 is SGHNT and CDR2 YYREEE (reference sequence). This CDR3 comprises 10 residues. This sequence originates from a human donor with alopecia areata. This specimen was skin, taken at week 0. This chain joins TRBV5-4 and TRBJ2-7, with unresolved D. As DNA, the CDR3 is TGTGCCAGCAGCTGGGGCGAGCAGTACTTC. Encoded protein: CASSWGEQYF.